Presented here are 24 T cell receptor beta chains from one specimen sequenced in a study of shared clonotypes between healthy human individuals. Here immunoSEQ multiplex PCR was the method, and the copy in TCRdb shows in-frame clones only, minus some. Found here are around 1,100,000 clones, 77% of them singletons; the top ten hold 0.89%. The source material was memory CD4+ T cells from PBMCs. The subset here: CD45RA-negative fraction. These receptors were obtained from a man aged 18 to 30 in good health. Some clones in this sample may be carry-over from other donors' samples.

The V call is TRBV28, the J call TRBJ2-7; D may be TRBD1 or TRBD2 (5 bases each). CDR1 is MDHEN and CDR2 is SYDVKM in the germline V gene. The CDR3 has 16 amino acids. Trimming took 8 bases from V and 2 from J, leaving 22 bases between them. The CDR3 spells CASGNRDRPRTYEQYF. The CDR3, as DNA: TGTGCCAGCGGCAACCGGGACCGGCCGCGTACCTACGAGCAGTACTTC.

In DNA form, the CDR3 reads TGTGCCAGCAGCTTTCAGGGGGTAGGTGAAGCTTTCTTT. Amino acid sequence: CASSFQGVGEAFF. The chain links TRBV7-9 to TRBJ1-1; TRBD1 aligns across 7 bases. The germline CDR1 and CDR2 sequences are SEHNR and FQNEAQ (reference sequence). The CDR3 totals 13 residues. Losses at the gene ends were 3 bases for V and 7 bases for J; bases not matched to a gene: 5.

This chain joins TRBV5-6 and TRBJ1-3; possibly TRBD1 for D (6 bases). With 0 bases removed from V and 5 bases from J, the gap between germline ends came to 9 bases. Looked up from germline, CDR1 is SGHDT and CDR2 is YYEEEE. The CDR3 has 14 amino acids. For the CDR3, the DNA is TGTGCCAGCAGCTTGGTGGGGGCTCGAAACACCATATATTTT. Protein product: CASSLVGARNTIYF.

V gene TRBV28 combines with J gene TRBJ2-7, with D possibly called TRBD1 or TRBD2 (5 bases each). The CDR3 length is 13 residues. CDR1 and CDR2 (germline): MDHEN, SYDVKM. Trimming left V 6 bases short and J 7 bases short, with 16 bases between. The CDR3 loop reads CASSLPGTREQYF. The CDR3 coding sequence is TGTGCCAGCAGCTTACCGGGGACCCGGGAGCAGTACTTC.

This sequence joins TRBV7-2 and TRBJ1-5, with D uncertain. From germline, CDR1 is SGHTA and CDR2 FQGNSA. The CDR3 runs to 13 residues. The V gene lost 1 base and the J gene lost 6 bases, with 7 bases spanning the gap. This CDR3 reads CASSLGVFQPQHF. The CDR3 region has the DNA TGTGCCAGCAGCTTAGGGGTTTTTCAGCCCCAGCATTTT.

The rearrangement uses TRBV2 and TRBJ2-5; maybe TRBD2 (6 bases). The CDR3 runs 13 residues. V was pared by 7 bases and J by 5 bases, with 14 bases between. CDR1 and CDR2 (germline): SNHLY, FYNNEI. In DNA, the CDR3 is TGTGCCAGCATTCTGGAGGGGCCTGAGACCCAGTACTTC. Protein: CASILEGPETQYF.

Notes on this clone: Since the CDR3 does not end with the conserved phenylalanine or tryptophan, this likely comes from a read error. The chain carries TRBV11-2 and TRBJ1-2; no clear D gene. V was clipped by 5 bases and J by 3 bases, with 13 bases between them. This CDR3 has 14 residues. The germline gives CDR1 SGHAT, CDR2 FQNNGV. CDR3 DNA sequence: TGTGCCAGCAGCGCCCTCAGAGGGCACTATGGCTACACCCTC. Its translation is CASSALRGHYGYTL.

Regarding this clone: This same CDR3 is encoded by further DNA sequences in the sample. This chain connects TRBV5-1 to TRBJ2-3; D is perhaps TRBD2 (6 bases). This CDR3 is built from 14 residues. The V end was cut by 4 bases, the J end by 2 bases, with 11 bases between. Germline V gene sequence: CDR1 SGHRS, CDR2 YFSETQ. This chain's CDR3 is CASSTGTVTDTQYF. The CDR3 coding sequence is TGCGCCAGCAGCACCGGGACTGTCACAGATACGCAGTATTTT.

J is TRBJ2-4 and V is TRBV5-1, with TRBD1 matching over 9 bases. This CDR3 has 14 residues. Losses at the gene ends were 7 bases for V and 6 bases for J; bases not matched to a gene: 8. From germline, CDR1 is SGHRS and CDR2 YFSETQ. DNA of the CDR3: TGCGCCAGCCGACGAGGGACAGGGTTAAACATTCAGTACTTC. This gives the protein CASRRGTGLNIQYF.

About this clone: Other nucleotide sequences in the sample specify the same CDR3. The chain combines TRBV5-1 with TRBJ2-5; no reliable D call. CDR3 length equals 14 residues. Germline CDR1 and CDR2: SGHRS and YFSETQ. Trimming removed 0 bases at V and 3 bases at J, with 9 bases between. CDR3 sequence: CASSLAGTEETQYF. The CDR3 DNA reads TGCGCCAGCAGCTTGGCGGGCACCGAAGAGACCCAGTACTTC.

The chain employs TRBV28 and TRBJ2-1; D gene uncertain. Trimming removed 4 bases from V and 10 bases from J, with 8 bases in between. There are 11 residues in the CDR3. Germline V lookup: CDR1 MDHEN, CDR2 SYDVKM. CDR3 sequence: CASSSPTEQFF. The CDR3 DNA sequence: TGTGCCAGCAGTTCCCCTACCGAGCAGTTCTTC.

The rearrangement links TRBV5-1 to TRBJ2-7; 8 nucleotides agree with TRBD2. This CDR3 is 17 amino acids long. Germline V lookup: CDR1 SGHRS, CDR2 YFSETQ. With V trimmed by 2 bases and J by 1 base, 11 bases remained unmatched. The CDR3: CASSFEKGGRQSYEQYF. The CDR3 DNA sequence: TGCGCCAGCAGCTTCGAAAAGGGCGGGAGGCAATCCTACGAGCAGTACTTC.

V usage is TRBV18 and J usage is TRBJ2-3, with TRBD1 matching 7 bases. V trimming: 5 bases; J trimming: 5 bases; junction bases outside the gene matches: 1. There are 12 residues in the CDR3. Germline lookup yields CDR1 KGHSH and CDR2 LQKENI. The CDR3 protein is CASSNRGDTQYF. In nucleotides, the CDR3 is TGTGCCAGCTCAAACAGGGGAGATACGCAGTATTTT.

The DNA for the CDR3 is TGCGCCAGCAGCTTGTGGGGGCAACAGGGCTGGAACACTGAAGCTTTCTTT. This encodes CASSLWGQQGWNTEAFF. The V and J genes are TRBV5-1 and TRBJ1-1; D possibly corresponds to TRBD1 (6 bases). Per germline, CDR1 SGHRS and CDR2 YFSETQ. CDR3 size: 17 residues. V shed 1 base and J shed 1 base, with 17 bases lying between them. Full variable domain (rest looked up from reference TRBV5-1 and TRBJ1-1): KAGVTQTPRYLIKTRGQQVTLSCSPISGHRSVSWYQQTPGQGLQFLFEYFSETQRNKGNFPGRFSGRQFSNSRSEMNVSTLELGDSALYLCASSLWGQQGWNTEAFFGQGTRLTVV.

This clone was picked up a small number of times. This sample includes further DNA sequences coding for the same CDR3. The CDR3 region is CASSLGPSGLTDTQYF. The CDR3 region has the DNA TGCGCCAGCAGCTTGGGTCCTAGCGGGCTCACAGATACGCAGTATTTT. The V gene is TRBV5-1, the J gene TRBJ2-3; 8 nucleotides agree with TRBD2. Germline CDR1 SGHRS, CDR2 YFSETQ. J was trimmed by 2 bases and V by 0 bases; bases with no gene match: 5. This CDR3 comprises 16 residues.

The chain has TRBV19 and TRBJ1-4; TRBD1 matches at 7 bases. Germline assignment: CDR1 LNHDA and CDR2 SQIVND (reference sequence). V dropped 6 bases and J dropped 2; count of bases not matched to a gene: 12. This CDR3 comprises 17 residues. CDR3 bases: TGTGCCAGTAGCATAAGGCCGACAGGGAACACTAATGAAAAACTGTTTTTT. Translating it yields CASSIRPTGNTNEKLFF. The full variable domain, rest sourced from reference TRBV19 and TRBJ1-4, is DGGITQSPKYLFRKEGQNVTLSCEQNLNHDAMYWYRQDPGQGLRLIYYSQIVNDFQKGDIAEGYSVSREKKESFPLTVTSAQKNPTAFYLCASSIRPTGNTNEKLFFGSGTQLSVL.

The rearrangement uses TRBV18 and TRBJ2-3, with 7 bases fitting TRBD1. CDR1 is KGHSH, CDR2 LQKENI, per germline. This CDR3 region has 14 residues. The ends lost 5 bases at V and 3 bases at J; junction bases unmatched: 5. CDR3 loop: CASSKGQLTDTQYF. Written as DNA, the CDR3 is TGTGCCAGCTCAAAGGGACAGCTAACAGATACGCAGTATTTT. Supplemented by reference TRBV18 and TRBJ2-3, the full variable domain reads NAGVMQNPRHLVRRRGQEARLRCSPMKGHSHVYWYRQLPEEGLKFMVYLQKENIIDESGMPKERFSAEFPKEGPSILRIQQVVRGDSAAYFCASSKGQLTDTQYFGPGTRLTVL.

This clone was seen a few times. The chain couples TRBV28 to TRBJ1-2; no definite D call. The V end was cut by 5 bases, the J end by 6 bases, with 10 bases between. CDR1 and CDR2 from the germline V gene are MDHEN and SYDVKM. The CDR3 contains 12 residues. CDR3 loop: CASSLVGNGYTF. DNA for the CDR3: TGTGCCAGCAGTCTGGTCGGGAATGGCTACACCTTC.

The chain links TRBV5-1 to TRBJ2-2; D unclear. The germline V gene encodes CDR1 SGHRS and CDR2 YFSETQ. V shed 4 bases and J shed 6 bases, with 13 bases lying between them. CDR3 length: 14 amino acids. The CDR3 here is CASSNPGLAGELFF. CDR3 in DNA: TGCGCCAGCAGCAACCCAGGTCTGGCCGGGGAGCTGTTTTTT.

This clone appeared a few times. The rearrangement joins TRBV5-6 to TRBJ2-5; D gene unclear. With 0 bases removed from V and 5 bases from J, the gap between germline ends came to 5 bases. The CDR3 runs to 12 residues. Germline V lookup: CDR1 SGHDT, CDR2 YYEEEE. The DNA of the CDR3 is TGTGCCAGCAGCTTGGGATACGAGACCCAGTACTTC. Translation: CASSLGYETQYF.

The chain is built from TRBV5-1 and TRBJ1-2, with D possibly being TRBD1 (5 bases). Germline lookup yields CDR1 SGHRS and CDR2 YFSETQ. This CDR3 region has 15 residues. Trimming cost V 4 bases and J 1 base, with 14 bases left between them. The CDR3 sequence is CASSLGGGDNYGYTF. The CDR3 coding sequence is TGCGCCAGCAGCCTGGGTGGGGGAGATAACTATGGCTACACCTTC. Using reference TRBV5-1 and TRBJ1-2 for the parts outside the CDR3, the full variable domain is KAGVTQTPRYLIKTRGQQVTLSCSPISGHRSVSWYQQTPGQGLQFLFEYFSETQRNKGNFPGRFSGRQFSNSRSEMNVSTLELGDSALYLCASSLGGGDNYGYTFGSGTRLTVV.

The gene calls are TRBV5-6 and TRBJ2-6; unclear D gene. From germline, CDR1 is SGHDT and CDR2 YYEEEE. V lost 0 bases, J lost 0 bases, and 4 bases lay in between. This CDR3 has 15 amino acids. The CDR3 DNA reads TGTGCCAGCAGCTTGGGGACCTCTGGGGCCAACGTCCTGACTTTC. Amino acid sequence: CASSLGTSGANVLTF.

J is TRBJ2-2 and V is TRBV5-1; TRBD2 agrees at 13 bases. CDR1 and CDR2 from the germline V gene are SGHRS and YFSETQ. V was clipped by 6 bases and J by 5 bases; unmatched bases: 16. The CDR3 covers 19 residues. CDR3 sequence reads: CASTPRTSGSILETGELFF. DNA for the CDR3: TGCGCCAGCACCCCTCGGACTAGCGGGAGTATATTGGAGACCGGGGAGCTGTTTTTT.

The J gene is TRBJ1-1, the V gene TRBV7-9; the D is unclear. Trimming removed 5 bases from V and 4 bases from J, with 11 bases in between. This CDR3 is 13 amino acids long. In germline, CDR1 is SEHNR, CDR2 FQNEAQ (reference sequence). For the CDR3, the DNA is TGTGCCAGCAGCCCTGGAAGGGCCACTGAAGCTTTCTTT. Residues: CASSPGRATEAFF.